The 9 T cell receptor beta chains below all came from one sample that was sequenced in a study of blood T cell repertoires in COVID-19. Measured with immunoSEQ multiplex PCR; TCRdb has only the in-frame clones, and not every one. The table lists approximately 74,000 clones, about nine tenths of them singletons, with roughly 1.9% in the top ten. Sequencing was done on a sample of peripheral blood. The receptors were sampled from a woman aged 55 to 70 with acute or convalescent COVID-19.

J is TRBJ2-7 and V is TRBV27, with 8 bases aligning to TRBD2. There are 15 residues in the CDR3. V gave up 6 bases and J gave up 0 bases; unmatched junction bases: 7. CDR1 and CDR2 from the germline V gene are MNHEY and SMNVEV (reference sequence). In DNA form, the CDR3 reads TGTGCCAGCAGCCGGAGCGGGAGAGACTCCTACGAGCAGTACTTC. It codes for CASSRSGRDSYEQYF.

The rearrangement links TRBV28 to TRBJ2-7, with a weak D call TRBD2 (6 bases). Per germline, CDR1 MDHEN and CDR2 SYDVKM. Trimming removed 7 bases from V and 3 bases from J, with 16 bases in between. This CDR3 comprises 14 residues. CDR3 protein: CASNRREAGYEQYF. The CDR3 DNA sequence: TGTGCCAGCAACCGCAGGGAGGCCGGCTACGAGCAGTACTTC. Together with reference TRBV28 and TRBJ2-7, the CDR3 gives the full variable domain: DVKVTQSSRYLVKRTGEKVFLECVQDMDHENMFWYRQDPGLGLRLIYFSYDVKMKEKGDIPEGYSVSREKKERFSLILESASTNQTSMYLCASNRREAGYEQYFGPGTRLTVT.

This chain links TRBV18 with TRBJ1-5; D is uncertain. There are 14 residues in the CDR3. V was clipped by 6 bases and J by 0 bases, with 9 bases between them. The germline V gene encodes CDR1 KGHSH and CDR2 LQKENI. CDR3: CASSTGHSNQPQHF. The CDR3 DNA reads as TGTGCCAGCTCGACTGGCCATAGCAATCAGCCCCAGCATTTT.

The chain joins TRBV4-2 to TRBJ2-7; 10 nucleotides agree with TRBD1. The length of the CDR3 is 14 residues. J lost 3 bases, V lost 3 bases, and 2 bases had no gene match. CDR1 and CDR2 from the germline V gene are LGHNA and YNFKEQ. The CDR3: CASSQGQGSYEQYF. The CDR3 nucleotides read TGTGCCAGCAGCCAGGGACAGGGGAGCTACGAGCAGTACTTC.

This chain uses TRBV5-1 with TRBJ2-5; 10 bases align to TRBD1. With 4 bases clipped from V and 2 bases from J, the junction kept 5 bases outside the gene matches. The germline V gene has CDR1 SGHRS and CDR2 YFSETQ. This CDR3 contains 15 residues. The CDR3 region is CASSGGQGVQETQYF. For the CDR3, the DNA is TGCGCCAGCAGCGGAGGACAGGGGGTTCAAGAGACCCAGTACTTC.

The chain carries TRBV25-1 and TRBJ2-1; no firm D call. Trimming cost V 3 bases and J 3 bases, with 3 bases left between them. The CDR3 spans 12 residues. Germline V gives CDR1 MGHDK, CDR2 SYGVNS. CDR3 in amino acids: CASSDSYNEQFF. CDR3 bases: TGTGCCAGCAGTGACAGCTACAATGAGCAGTTCTTC.

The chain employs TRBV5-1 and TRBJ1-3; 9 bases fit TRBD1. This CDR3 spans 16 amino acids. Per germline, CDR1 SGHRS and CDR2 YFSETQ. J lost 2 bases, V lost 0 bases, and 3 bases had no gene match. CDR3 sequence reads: CASSLAGQGPGNTIYF. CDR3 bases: TGCGCCAGCAGCTTGGCGGGACAGGGCCCTGGAAACACCATATATTTT.

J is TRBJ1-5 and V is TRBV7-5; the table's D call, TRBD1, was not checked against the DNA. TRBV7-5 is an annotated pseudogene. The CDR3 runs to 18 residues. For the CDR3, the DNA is TGTGCCAGAAGCCTCCGGGACAGTGAAACAACTAGCAATCAGCCCCAGCATTTT. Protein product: CARSLRDSETTSNQPQHF.

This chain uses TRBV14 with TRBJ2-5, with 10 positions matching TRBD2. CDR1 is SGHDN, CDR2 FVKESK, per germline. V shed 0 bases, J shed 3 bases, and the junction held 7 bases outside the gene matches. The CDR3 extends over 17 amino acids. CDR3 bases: TGTGCCAGCAGCCAAGATAGGCTAGCGGGAGAAAAAGAGACCCAGTACTTC. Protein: CASSQDRLAGEKETQYF.